One and the same sample provided the 19 T cell receptor beta chains below, sequenced in a study of T cells expressing NK-cell markers. TCRdb re-called the 5' RACE reads and shows each CDR3 protein once, DNA omitted. Recorded here are around 470,000 distinct CDR3 sequences; the top ten clones represent approximately 1.5%. The specimen was blood T cells: a sorted CD56 or NKG2C T cell subset, CD4+ or CD8+ T cells, or bulk PBMC T cells (not recorded which). These receptors all come from a woman in her forties or fifties in good health.

This rearrangement joins TRBV30 to TRBJ2-3. The CDR3 sequence is 11 residues long. The germline V gene has CDR1 GTSNPN and CDR2 SVGIG (reference sequence). CDR3 in amino acids: CAWSPLNTQYF.

The J gene is TRBJ2-5, the V gene TRBV7-9; without DNA, the TCRdb call of TRBD2 cannot be checked. The CDR3 covers 15 residues. CDR1 and CDR2 from the germline V gene are SEHNR and FQNEAQ (reference sequence). The CDR3 sequence is CASSLAGGPRETQYF. Using reference TRBV7-9 and TRBJ2-5 for the parts outside the CDR3, the full variable domain is DTGVSQNPRHKITKRGQNVTFRCDPISEHNRLYWYRQTLGQGPEFLTYFQNEAQLEKSRLLSDRFSAERPKGSFSTLEIQRTEQGDSAMYLCASSLAGGPRETQYFGPGTRLLVL.

V is TRBV5-4 and J is TRBJ2-1; the D call from TCRdb, TRBD1, cannot be confirmed without DNA. Germline V gives CDR1 SGHNT, CDR2 YYREEE (reference sequence). The CDR3 contains 13 residues. CDR3 in amino acids: CASRIPQGDEQFF.

This chain joins TRBV5-6 and TRBJ2-1; the D gene TCRdb calls, TRBD2, cannot be checked with no DNA. The length of the CDR3 is 12 residues. The V gene's germline CDR1 is SGHDT and CDR2 YYEEEE. The CDR3 reads CASSLGGGEPFF.

The chain joins TRBV12-3 or TRBV12-4 to TRBJ1-2. The CDR3 runs 13 residues. The CDR3 sequence: CASSPFRNYGYTF.

The CDR3: CSVIKGSSGNTIYF. The rearrangement uses TRBV29-1 and TRBJ1-3. This CDR3 spans 14 amino acids. CDR1 is SQVTM and CDR2 is ANQGSEA in the germline V gene. The full variable domain, its missing parts supplied by reference TRBV29-1 and TRBJ1-3, is SAVISQKPSRDICQRGTSLTIQCQVDSQVTMMFWYRQQPGQSLTLIATANQGSEATYESGFVIDKFPISRPNLTFSTLTVSNMSPEDSSIYLCSVIKGSSGNTIYFGEGSWLTVV.

This chain links TRBV4-1 with TRBJ2-1; the D gene TCRdb calls, TRBD1, cannot be checked with no DNA. The germline V gene encodes CDR1 MGHRA and CDR2 YSYEKL. This CDR3 is 16 amino acids long. The CDR3 protein is CASSQVGAGGAYEQFF.

J is TRBJ1-1 and V is TRBV12-3 or TRBV12-4. CDR3 length equals 13 residues. Here the CDR3 reads CASSTDKNTEAFF.

The chain employs TRBV6-2 or TRBV6-3 and TRBJ2-7. This CDR3 has 14 amino acids. Germline assignment: CDR1 MNHEY and CDR2 SVGEGT. This chain's CDR3 is CASSVVVGSYEQYF.

The chain recombines TRBV7-9 with TRBJ2-1; TCRdb picks TRBD2, but there is no DNA to check that call. This CDR3 is 15 amino acids long. Germline assignment: CDR1 SEHNR and CDR2 FQNEAQ (reference sequence). CDR3 sequence reads: CASSSLEAGDDEQFF.

V is TRBV12-3 or TRBV12-4 and J is TRBJ2-4; TCRdb selects TRBD2, and the lack of DNA leaves this call unchecked. The CDR3 consists of 17 residues. CDR3 sequence: CASSLVAGRTAKNIQYF.

The rearrangement links TRBV3-1 to TRBJ2-3. Germline V gene data show CDR1 as LGHDT and CDR2 as YNNKEL (reference sequence). The CDR3 has 15 residues. CDR3 region: CASSQDLASTDTQYF.

The J gene is TRBJ2-2, the V gene TRBV10-2; TCRdb gives TRBD2 as the D gene, but with no DNA this cannot be confirmed. Germline CDR1 and CDR2: WSHSY and SAAADI. This CDR3 spans 13 amino acids. CDR3 in amino acids: CATERGGEGELFF.

The chain combines TRBV7-2 with TRBJ2-5. The CDR3 sequence is 14 residues long. Germline CDR1 and CDR2: SGHTA and FQGNSA. CDR3 sequence reads: CASSLRRSEETQYF.

The chain employs TRBV25-1 and TRBJ1-1; checking the TCRdb D call of TRBD1 is not possible without DNA. Germline V CDR1 and CDR2: MGHDK, SYGVNS. The CDR3 sequence is 15 residues long. The CDR3 sequence is CASSVHGQGDTEAFF.

V is TRBV7-2 and J is TRBJ2-3. The germline gives CDR1 SGHTA, CDR2 FQGNSA. CDR3 length equals 15 residues. CDR3 protein: CASSLVDFSTDTQYF.

V is TRBV29-1 and J is TRBJ2-5; without DNA, the TCRdb call of TRBD2 cannot be checked. The CDR3 sequence is 16 residues long. CDR1 is SQVTM, CDR2 ANQGSEA, per germline. CDR3 residues: CSVAGTSGRAGKTQYF.

This chain uses TRBV19 with TRBJ2-3; lacking DNA, the TRBD1 call made by TCRdb goes unchecked. The CDR3 extends over 15 amino acids. CDR1 is LNHDA, CDR2 SQIVND, per germline (reference sequence). The CDR3 sequence: CASSIQSKGADTQYF.

V is TRBV12-3 or TRBV12-4 and J is TRBJ1-1; TCRdb names TRBD1, which stays unverified in the absence of DNA. The length of the CDR3 is 15 residues. The CDR3 is CASSDQTGRITEAFF.